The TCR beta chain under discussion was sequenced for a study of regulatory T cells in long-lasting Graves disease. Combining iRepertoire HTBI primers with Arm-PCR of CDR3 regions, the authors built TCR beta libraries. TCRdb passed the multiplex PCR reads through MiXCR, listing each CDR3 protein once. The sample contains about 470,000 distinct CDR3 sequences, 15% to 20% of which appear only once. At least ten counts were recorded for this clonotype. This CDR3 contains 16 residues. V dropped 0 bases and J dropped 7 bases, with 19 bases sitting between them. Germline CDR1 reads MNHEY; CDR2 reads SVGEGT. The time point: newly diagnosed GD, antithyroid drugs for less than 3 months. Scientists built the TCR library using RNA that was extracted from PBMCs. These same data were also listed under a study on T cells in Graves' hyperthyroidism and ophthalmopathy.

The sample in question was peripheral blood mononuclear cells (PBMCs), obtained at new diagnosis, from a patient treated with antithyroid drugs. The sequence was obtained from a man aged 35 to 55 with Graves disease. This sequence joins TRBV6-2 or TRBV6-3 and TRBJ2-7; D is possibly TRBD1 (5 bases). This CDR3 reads CASSYSLPGQGIEQYF. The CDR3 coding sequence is TGTGCCAGCAGTTACTCACTCCCAGGGCAAGGAATAGAGCAGTACTTC.